This TCR beta chain was found in a study of T cells after yellow fever vaccination. Points from the study as a whole: Compared with primary, the secondary response was weaker and peaked at day 5, not 15. Overall, a small share of clonotypes was seen in both CD4 and CD8 compartments.

A few counts support this clonotype. Its specificity is unknown. The germline gives CDR1 SGDLS, CDR2 YYNGEE. V was shortened by 4 bases and J by 7 bases, with 8 bases between the two germline ends. This CDR3 region has 11 residues. TCRdb used MiXCR to reprocess the 5' RACE reads, holding one entry per CDR3 protein. The sample holds approximately 130,000 distinct CDR3 sequences, roughly 15% seen once. The specimen was CD8+ T cells sorted from PBMCs, collected 5 days after the yellow fever booster vaccination. The chain is built from TRBV9 and TRBJ2-5; D could derive from TRBD1 or TRBD2 (5 bases each). This receptor was identified in a man between 18 and 35 years old who received the YFV17D yellow fever vaccine. CDR3 nucleotides: TGTGCCAGCAGCTCCGGGGCGACCCAGTACTTC. This codes for CASSSGATQYF.